These 28 T cell receptor beta chains came from one sample sequenced in a study of Ad26.COV2.S vaccination and SARS-CoV-2 variants. Documented treatment: 15 to 20 received Ad26.COV2.S at low or high dose, single or two shots; about 5 received placebo; per-sample allocation not given. Specimen acquisition occurred on day 63 following the initial vaccine or placebo injection. The repertoire was sequenced with immunoSEQ multiplex PCR; TCRdb's copy has only in-frame clones and lacks some. The table includes 440,000 or so clones, about nine tenths detected once. This specimen consisted of peripheral blood, obtained in a trial of Ad26.COV2.S vaccine versus placebo. Receptors originate from a person aged 18 to 59 who received the Ad26.COV2.S COVID-19 vaccine or a placebo.

This clone showed up just a few times. Within the sample, other DNA sequences also encode this same CDR3. The gene calls are TRBV19 and TRBJ2-7; TRBD2 agrees at 7 bases. Germline trimming cut 3 bases from V and 2 bases from J; bases unmatched to any gene: 4. The CDR3 totals 14 residues. Germline CDR1 and CDR2: LNHDA and SQIVND (reference sequence). The CDR3 nucleotides read TGTGCCAGTAGTATCGGGCGGGGGACCTACGAGCAGTACTTC. Its translation: CASSIGRGTYEQYF.

The J gene is TRBJ2-3, the V gene TRBV12-3 or TRBV12-4; no reliable D call. The CDR3 covers 13 residues. V was trimmed by 0 bases and J by 4 bases, leaving 5 bases between them. The CDR3 coding sequence is TGTGCCAGCAGTTTAGCAGCAGCAGATACGCAGTATTTT. Translation gives CASSLAAADTQYF.

The rearrangement links TRBV23-1 to TRBJ2-1; TRBD1 aligns across 10 bases. TRBV23-1 carries the ORF label, with uncertain function. After removal of 7 bases from V and 4 bases from J, the junction contained 4 bases not matched to a gene. The CDR3 consists of 14 residues. The CDR3 DNA reads as TGCGCCAGCAAAGGACAGGGGGTATACAATGAGCAGTTCTTC. The encoded protein is CASKGQGVYNEQFF.

J is TRBJ2-1 and V is TRBV7-9; 10 bases are shared with TRBD1. Unmatched junction bases numbered 6, after V lost 5 bases and J lost 8 bases. Germline assignment: CDR1 SEHNR and CDR2 FQNEAQ (reference sequence). This CDR3 region has 14 residues. The CDR3 nucleotides read TGTGCCAGCAGCCTAGATGGGACAGGGGATGAGCAGTTCTTC. Protein sequence: CASSLDGTGDEQFF.

The chain links TRBV28 to TRBJ2-1, with D perhaps matching TRBD2 (7 bases). V was pared by 8 bases and J by 5 bases, with 19 bases between. CDR1 and CDR2 from the germline V gene are MDHEN and SYDVKM. This CDR3 is 15 amino acids long. For the CDR3, the DNA is TGTGCCAGCTCCCGGACTGGCGGGGGCCACAATGAGCAGTTCTTC. Protein product: CASSRTGGGHNEQFF.

The chain is built from TRBV7-9 and TRBJ1-4, with 7 positions matching TRBD1. Germline V gene lookup returns CDR1 SEHNR and CDR2 FQNEAQ (reference sequence). With V trimmed by 2 bases and J by 6 bases, 3 bases remained unmatched. CDR3 length equals 14 residues. The CDR3 DNA sequence: TGTGCCAGCAGCTTATTCCAGGGGGATGAAAAACTGTTTTTT. It yields the protein CASSLFQGDEKLFF.

The gene calls are TRBV19 and TRBJ2-1; 10 bases are shared with TRBD2. The CDR3 runs to 15 residues. V lost 10 bases and J lost 10; bases outside the gene matches: 16. CDR1 is LNHDA and CDR2 is SQIVND in the germline V gene (reference sequence). CDR3 protein: CATQEGLAVLGEQFF. The CDR3 region has the DNA TGTGCCACTCAAGAAGGACTAGCGGTTCTCGGGGAGCAGTTCTTC.

This chain connects TRBV28 to TRBJ1-1; TRBD1 matches 7 bases. The germline V gene has CDR1 MDHEN and CDR2 SYDVKM. The CDR3 runs to 16 residues. V shed 5 bases, J shed 3 bases, and the junction held 12 bases outside the gene matches. The CDR3 here is CASSPLRGGSYTEAFF. The CDR3 DNA reads TGTGCCAGCAGTCCCCTGCGAGGGGGCAGCTACACTGAAGCTTTCTTT.

This clone is a singleton in its sample. This rearrangement joins TRBV5-5 to TRBJ2-1, with D tentatively TRBD1 or TRBD2 (5 bases each). With 4 bases removed from V and 1 base from J, the gap between germline ends came to 27 bases. CDR1 is SGHKS and CDR2 is YYEKEE in the germline V gene (reference sequence). The CDR3 is 20 residues long. CDR3: CASSEELDSGQGASYNEQFF. CDR3 in DNA: TGTGCCAGCAGCGAAGAACTAGACTCCGGACAAGGAGCTTCCTACAATGAGCAGTTCTTC.

This clone showed up just a few times. The CDR3 region is CATKPGQGAQPQHF. As DNA, the CDR3 is TGTGCCACTAAACCGGGACAGGGCGCCCAGCCCCAGCATTTT. The V gene is TRBV19, the J gene TRBJ1-5; 9 nucleotides agree with TRBD1. V lost 10 bases, J lost 7 bases, and 11 bases stayed unmatched. CDR3 size: 14 residues. Germline CDR1 reads LNHDA; CDR2 reads SQIVND (reference sequence).

J is TRBJ2-7 and V is TRBV7-8; D gene ambiguous. Germline values: CDR1 SGHVS, CDR2 FQNEAQ. This CDR3 contains 19 residues. The V end was cut by 5 bases, the J end by 0 bases, with 26 bases between. Written as DNA, the CDR3 is TGTGCCAGCAGCAATCCCTCTGGGCCCGGTGTCCCATTCTCCTACGAGCAGTACTTC. Translated: CASSNPSGPGVPFSYEQYF.

V usage is TRBV18 and J usage is TRBJ2-3; 7 bases fit TRBD2. Losses at the gene ends were 3 bases for V and 8 bases for J; bases not matched to a gene: 11. The CDR3 totals 15 residues. Germline CDR1 is KGHSH and CDR2 is LQKENI. The CDR3 DNA is TGTGCCAGCTCACCCAAGACTAGCAGGTTAGGTACGCAGTATTTT. It translates to CASSPKTSRLGTQYF.

This clone came up once. V gene TRBV7-3 combines with J gene TRBJ2-2, with D tentatively TRBD1 or TRBD2 (5 bases each). The CDR3 loop spans 16 amino acids. V gave up 5 bases and J gave up 1 base, with 14 bases separating them. Germline-derived CDR1 and CDR2 are SGHTA and FQGTGA. CDR3 sequence: CASSVGTAGNTGELFF. The CDR3, as DNA: TGTGCCAGCAGCGTCGGGACCGCCGGGAACACCGGGGAGCTGTTTTTT. The whole variable domain, filled in from reference TRBV7-3 and TRBJ2-2, reads GAGVSQTPSNKVTEKGKYVELRCDPISGHTALYWYRQSLGQGPEFLIYFQGTGAADDSGLPNDRFFAVRPEGSVSTLKIQRTERGDSAVYLCASSVGTAGNTGELFFGEGSRLTVL.

The chain couples TRBV19 to TRBJ1-1, with D tentatively TRBD1 (5 bases). This CDR3 region has 14 residues. V was cut by 3 bases and J by 1 base, with 9 bases left in between. CDR1 and CDR2 (germline): LNHDA, SQIVND (reference sequence). The CDR3 region is CASSIRVWNTEAFF. In nucleotides, the CDR3 is TGTGCCAGTAGTATCAGGGTTTGGAACACTGAAGCTTTCTTT.

This clone was recorded a few times. This chain links TRBV6-5 with TRBJ1-6; D not certain. This CDR3 contains 14 residues. Germline V gives CDR1 MNHEY, CDR2 SVGAGI. The V and J ends lost 6 bases and 1 base respectively, with 7 bases between them. CDR3 bases: TGTGCCAGCAGCTCCGGGTCCTATAATTCACCCCTCCACTTT. Its protein is CASSSGSYNSPLHF.

The chain is built from TRBV6-2 or TRBV6-3 and TRBJ1-1; D gene ambiguous. Between the trimmed V and J ends, which lost 6 bases and 12 bases, there was a span of 14 bases. The CDR3 is made up of 11 amino acids. CDR1 and CDR2 (germline): MNHEY, SVGEGT. CDR3 sequence (DNA): TGTGCCAGCAGCCGAATGGAGGCGACTTTCTTT. This translates into CASSRMEATFF.

This rearrangement joins TRBV30 to TRBJ1-6, with D hard to call. Trimming cost V 2 bases and J 6 bases, with 8 bases left between them. The CDR3 has 13 residues. CDR1 GTSNPN and CDR2 SVGIG come from the germline V gene (reference sequence). The CDR3 bases are TGTGCCTGGAGTTCCACCACTAATTCACCCCTCCACTTT. Protein product: CAWSSTTNSPLHF. The full variable domain, completed using reference TRBV30 and TRBJ1-6, is SQTIHQWPATLVQPVGSPLSLECTVEGTSNPNLYWYRQAAGRGLQLLFYSVGIGQISSEVPQNLSASRPQDRQFILSSKKLLLSDSGFYLCAWSSTTNSPLHFGNGTRLTVT.

CDR3: CASSGVGAEAFF. DNA for the CDR3: TGTGCCAGCAGCGGGGTGGGGGCTGAAGCTTTCTTT. V gene TRBV6-6 combines with J gene TRBJ1-1, with a possible D match to TRBD1 (5 bases). Trimming pared 6 bases from V and 6 bases from J, leaving 11 bases between. The CDR3 totals 12 residues. Germline V gene lookup returns CDR1 MNHNY and CDR2 SVGAGI (reference sequence).

J is TRBJ2-1 and V is TRBV10-2; D remains unclear. Germline V gene lookup returns CDR1 WSHSY and CDR2 SAAADI. This CDR3 spans 12 amino acids. Trimming removed 0 bases at V and 9 bases at J, with 6 bases between. The CDR3 region has the DNA TGCGCCAGCAGTGAGTCTAACCTTGAGCAGTTCTTC. Protein sequence: CASSESNLEQFF.

This clone appeared a single time. The V call is TRBV19, the J call TRBJ2-3; 7 bases map to TRBD2. V lost 7 bases, J lost 6 bases, and 16 bases stayed unmatched. The germline V gene has CDR1 LNHDA and CDR2 SQIVND (reference sequence). This CDR3 spans 16 amino acids. The CDR3 reads CASIAIRDYSPDTQYF. CDR3 DNA sequence: TGTGCCAGTATTGCCATCAGGGACTACTCTCCGGATACGCAGTATTTT.

This clone was seen a single time. The V gene is TRBV18, the J gene TRBJ2-7; a possible D gene is TRBD2 (6 bases). Trimming stripped 3 bases from V and 0 bases from J, with 12 bases between. The germline V gene encodes CDR1 KGHSH and CDR2 LQKENI. The CDR3 contains 15 residues. The CDR3 DNA sequence: TGTGCCAGCTCACCCCTGGGCGGGGCCTCCTACGAGCAGTACTTC. It is translated as CASSPLGGASYEQYF.

V gene TRBV30 combines with J gene TRBJ2-3; 7 bases map to TRBD2. Germline CDR1 and CDR2: GTSNPN and SVGIG (reference sequence). The J segment lost 2 bases and the V segment lost 2 bases, leaving 4 bases of the junction unmatched. The CDR3 spans 14 residues. The CDR3 is CAWSLGGNTDTQYF. Written as DNA, the CDR3 is TGTGCCTGGAGTCTGGGGGGGAACACAGATACGCAGTATTTT.

The gene calls are TRBV10-3 and TRBJ2-1; a weak D match, TRBD2 (5 bases). Trimming took off 6 bases at V and 5 bases at J, with 5 bases between the two ends. Germline V lookup: CDR1 ENHRY, CDR2 SYGVKD. The CDR3 has 11 residues. In DNA form, the CDR3 reads TGTGCCATCAGCGGGGACAATGAGCAGTTCTTC. This gives the protein CAISGDNEQFF.

This clone was seen a single time. The V gene is TRBV6-5, the J gene TRBJ1-2; 8 bases fit TRBD1. CDR1 is MNHEY, CDR2 SVGAGI, per germline. CDR3 length: 14 amino acids. V dropped 6 bases and J dropped 8; count of bases not matched to a gene: 11. Written as DNA, the CDR3 is TGTGCCAGCAGCTCTACCTGGACAGGGAGGGGCTACACCTTC. Translating it yields CASSSTWTGRGYTF.

This chain joins TRBV7-6 and TRBJ2-1, with D perhaps TRBD1 (5 bases). Germline V gene lookup returns CDR1 SGHVS and CDR2 FNYEAQ. The CDR3 is made up of 13 amino acids. With 2 bases removed from V and 4 bases from J, the gap between germline ends came to 6 bases. CDR3 nucleotide sequence: TGTGCCAGCAGCTTACAGGGATACAATGAGCAGTTCTTC. This sequence encodes CASSLQGYNEQFF.

On this clone: Other DNA sequences from this sample encode an identical CDR3 as well. The chain combines TRBV5-1 with TRBJ2-3; no clear D. CDR1 is SGHRS, CDR2 YFSETQ, per germline. This CDR3 contains 14 residues. Trimming took 0 bases from V and 2 from J, leaving 7 bases between them. The chain's CDR3 is CASSLGGTTDTQYF. CDR3 DNA: TGCGCCAGCAGCTTGGGAGGTACCACAGATACGCAGTATTTT.

This sequence joins TRBV5-6 and TRBJ2-1; D may match TRBD1 or TRBD2 (5 bases each). Germline V CDR1 and CDR2: SGHDT, YYEEEE. This CDR3 comprises 14 residues. The V gene lost 4 bases and the J gene lost 7 bases, with 15 bases spanning the gap. In DNA, the CDR3 is TGTGCCAGCAGCACCGGGGCCAGTGGTAATGAGCAGTTCTTC. Its translation is CASSTGASGNEQFF.

V is TRBV10-3 and J is TRBJ2-7; no firm D call. The CDR3 loop spans 13 amino acids. Germline V gives CDR1 ENHRY, CDR2 SYGVKD. V was clipped by 5 bases and J by 2 bases, with 10 bases between them. This CDR3 reads CAISSMGAYEQYF. In DNA, the CDR3 is TGTGCCATCAGTAGTATGGGCGCCTACGAGCAGTACTTC.